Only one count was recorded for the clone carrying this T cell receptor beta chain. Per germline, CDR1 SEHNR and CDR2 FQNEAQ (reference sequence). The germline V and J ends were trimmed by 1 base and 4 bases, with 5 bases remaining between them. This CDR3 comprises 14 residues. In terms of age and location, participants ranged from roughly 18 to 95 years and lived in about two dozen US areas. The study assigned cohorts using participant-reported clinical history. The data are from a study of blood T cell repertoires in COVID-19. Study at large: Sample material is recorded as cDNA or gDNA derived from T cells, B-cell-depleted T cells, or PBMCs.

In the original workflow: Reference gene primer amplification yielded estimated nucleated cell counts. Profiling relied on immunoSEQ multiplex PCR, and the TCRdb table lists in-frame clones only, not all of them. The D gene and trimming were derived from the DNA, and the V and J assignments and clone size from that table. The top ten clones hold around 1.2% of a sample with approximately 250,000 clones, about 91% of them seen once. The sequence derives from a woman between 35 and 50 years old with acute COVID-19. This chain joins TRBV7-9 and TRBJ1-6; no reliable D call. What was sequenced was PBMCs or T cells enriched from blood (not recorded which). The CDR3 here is CASSLGAYNSPLHF. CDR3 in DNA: TGTGCCAGCAGCTTAGGGGCATATAATTCACCCCTCCACTTT. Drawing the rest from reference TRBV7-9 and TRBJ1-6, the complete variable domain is DTGVSQNPRHKITKRGQNVTFRCDPISEHNRLYWYRQTLGQGPEFLTYFQNEAQLEKSRLLSDRFSAERPKGSFSTLEIQRTEQGDSAMYLCASSLGAYNSPLHFGNGTRLTVT.